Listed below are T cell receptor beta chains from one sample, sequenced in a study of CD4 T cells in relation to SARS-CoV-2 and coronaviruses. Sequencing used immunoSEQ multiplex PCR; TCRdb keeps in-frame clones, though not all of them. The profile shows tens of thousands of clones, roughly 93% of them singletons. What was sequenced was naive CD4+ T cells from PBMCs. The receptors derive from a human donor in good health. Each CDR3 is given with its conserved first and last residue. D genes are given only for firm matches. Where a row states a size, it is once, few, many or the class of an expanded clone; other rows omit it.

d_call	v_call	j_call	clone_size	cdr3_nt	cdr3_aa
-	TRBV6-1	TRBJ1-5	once	TGTGCCAGCAGTGAGGGGAATCAGCCCCAGCATTTT	CASSEGNQPQHF
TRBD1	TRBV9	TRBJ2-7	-	TGTGCCAGCAGCGTCGGACAGGACCGTTCCTACGAGCAGTACTTC	CASSVGQDRSYEQYF
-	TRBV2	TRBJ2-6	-	TGTGCCAGCAAGGGGGGCGGCGTCGCTTCTGGGGCCAACGTCCTGACTTTC	CASKGGGVASGANVLTF
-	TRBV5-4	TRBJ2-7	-	TGTGCCAGCACAGCTCGGCAATCGGGACCCTACGAGCAGTACTTC	CASTARQSGPYEQYF
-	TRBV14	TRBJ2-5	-	TGTGCCAGCAGCCAAAGGGAGACCCAGTACTTC	CASSQRETQYF
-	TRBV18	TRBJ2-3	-	TGTGCCAGCTCACCTAGCGACAGCCCAGATACGCAGTATTTT	CASSPSDSPDTQYF
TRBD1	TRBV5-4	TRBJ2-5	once	TGTGCCAGCAGCCCGTTGACAGGGACCCAAGAGACCCAGTACTTC	CASSPLTGTQETQYF
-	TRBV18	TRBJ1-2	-	TGTGCCAGCTCACCTGCTACGGCGGGCCTTGGCTACACCTTC	CASSPATAGLGYTF
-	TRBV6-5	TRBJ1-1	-	TGTGCCAGCGCCAGGGGAAGCACTGAAGCTTTCTTT	CASARGSTEAFF
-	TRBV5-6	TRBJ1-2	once	TGTGCCAGCAGCGCAGCTAACTATGGCTACACCTTC	CASSAANYGYTF
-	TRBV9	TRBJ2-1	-	TGTGCCAGCAGCGTATACTTCGGGGGAGTAGACAATGAGCAGTTCTTC	CASSVYFGGVDNEQFF
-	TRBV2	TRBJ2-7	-	TGTGCCAGCAGCCGGACAGCTCAGTACTTC	CASSRTAQYF
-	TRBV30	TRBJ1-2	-	TGTGCCTGGAGCCTCTTGGTCCTCCCCCAGACCTTC	CAWSLLVLPQTF
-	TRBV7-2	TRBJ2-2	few	TGTGCCAGCAGCCCCAGCCCGGCGACTACGAACACCGGGGAGCTGTTTTTT	CASSPSPATTNTGELFF
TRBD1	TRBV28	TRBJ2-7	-	TGTGCCAGCAGTCTACGGGACAGGGGCTACGAGCAGTACTTC	CASSLRDRGYEQYF
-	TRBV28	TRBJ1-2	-	TGTGCCAGCAGTCAAGGGGGATCCTATGGCTACACCTTC	CASSQGGSYGYTF
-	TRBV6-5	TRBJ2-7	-	TGTGCCAGCATGTCCGGGATCAGCTCCTACGAGCAGTACTTC	CASMSGISSYEQYF
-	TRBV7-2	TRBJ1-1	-	TGTGCCAGCAGCTCGACTGGGGTCTTAAACACTGAAGCTTTCTTT	CASSSTGVLNTEAFF